Listed below are T cell receptor beta chains from one sample, sequenced in a study of PD-L1 blockade in urothelial cancer. The protocol was immunoSEQ multiplex PCR, while the TCRdb copy is restricted to in-frame clones and leaves out a portion. The repertoire consists of about 43,000 clones, with over 75% occurring once and the leading ten covering 15% to 20%. The material sequenced was PBMCs, taken around atezolizumab (anti-PD-L1) treatment. These receptors were taken from a man between 60 and 75 years old with urothelial cancer. CDR3s include the opening cysteine and the closing phenylalanine or tryptophan. The order of the fields is clone size, V gene, D gene, J gene, CDR3 protein, CDR3 DNA. A D gene is named only where the DNA matches it firmly. The size field is filled for only some rows; it gives once, few, many or a size class.

size: .
V: TRBV7-9
D: TRBD2
J: TRBJ2-1
CDR3: CASSLEGLAGAPSYNEQFF
DNA: TGTGCCAGCAGCTTAGAGGGACTAGCGGGGGCGCCTTCCTACAATGAGCAGTTCTTC

size: .
V: TRBV27
D: TRBD1
J: TRBJ1-1
CDR3: CATSGQGLSGVTNTEAFF
DNA: TGTGCCACCTCGGGACAGGGGTTGTCGGGTGTTACGAACACTGAAGCTTTCTTT

size: .
V: TRBV28
D: TRBD2
J: TRBJ2-3
CDR3: CASSPLRGTSGTDTQYF
DNA: TGTGCCAGCAGTCCCTTAAGGGGGACTAGCGGGACGGATACGCAGTATTTT

size: once
V: TRBV5-1
D: .
J: TRBJ1-4
CDR3: CASSQAAGDFTNEKLFF
DNA: TGCGCCAGCAGCCAGGCCGCAGGGGATTTCACTAATGAAAAACTGTTTTTT

size: .
V: TRBV2
D: TRBD1
J: TRBJ1-5
CDR3: CASSGQGRDQPQHF
DNA: TGTGCCAGCAGTGGACAGGGACGGGATCAGCCCCAGCATTTT

size: many
V: TRBV4-2
D: TRBD2
J: TRBJ2-1
CDR3: CASSQDGNSGGLSSYNEQFF
DNA: TGTGCCAGCAGCCAAGATGGGAATAGCGGGGGCCTCAGCTCCTACAATGAGCAGTTCTTC

size: .
V: TRBV7-2
D: .
J: TRBJ2-7
CDR3: CASSSKVFRAQTSEQYF
DNA: TGTGCCAGCAGCTCCAAGGTCTTCAGGGCCCAGACTAGCGAGCAGTACTTC

size: .
V: TRBV11-2
D: TRBD2
J: TRBJ2-7
CDR3: CASSPYLGLAESEQYF
DNA: TGTGCCAGTAGCCCGTACCTCGGACTAGCGGAGAGCGAGCAGTACTTC

size: .
V: TRBV6-1
D: .
J: TRBJ1-1
CDR3: CALGQWMNTEAFF
DNA: TGTGCCCTTGGGCAGTGGATGAACACTGAAGCTTTCTTT

size: .
V: TRBV7-2
D: TRBD1
J: TRBJ2-7
CDR3: CASSPRDSRDEQYF
DNA: TGTGCCAGCAGCCCGAGGGACAGTCGGGACGAGCAGTACTTC

size: .
V: TRBV5-4
D: TRBD1
J: TRBJ2-3
CDR3: CASSFRDRGPQYF
DNA: TGTGCCAGCAGCTTCCGGGACAGGGGCCCGCAGTATTTT

size: .
V: TRBV28
D: .
J: TRBJ1-1
CDR3: CASSPGALNTEAFF
DNA: TGTGCCAGCAGTCCAGGGGCTCTGAACACTGAAGCTTTCTTT

size: .
V: TRBV6-5
D: .
J: TRBJ2-1
CDR3: CASRLAQGGEQFF
DNA: TGTGCCAGCAGATTGGCTCAGGGAGGTGAGCAGTTCTTC

size: once
V: TRBV11-1
D: TRBD1
J: TRBJ1-3
CDR3: CASSWTTGASSSGNTIYF
DNA: TGTGCCAGCAGTTGGACGACAGGGGCCTCGAGCTCTGGAAACACCATATATTTT

size: .
V: TRBV29-1
D: TRBD2
J: TRBJ2-5
CDR3: CSVLAPGLRETQYF
DNA: TGCAGCGTCCTTGCCCCGGGACTAAGGGAGACCCAGTACTTC

size: .
V: TRBV6-1
D: TRBD1
J: TRBJ1-6
CDR3: CASGSGTGFSPLHF
DNA: TGTGCCAGCGGGTCCGGGACAGGGTTTTCACCCCTCCACTTT

size: .
V: TRBV25-1
D: TRBD1
J: TRBJ2-2
CDR3: CASGYRGTGELFF
DNA: TGTGCCAGCGGTTACAGGGGCACCGGGGAGCTGTTTTTT

size: .
V: TRBV19
D: TRBD1
J: TRBJ1-2
CDR3: CASSTPGQNYGYTF
DNA: TGTGCCAGTAGTACCCCGGGACAGAACTATGGCTACACCTTC

size: once
V: TRBV9
D: .
J: TRBJ1-5
CDR3: CASSIQGSGQPQHF
DNA: TGTGCCAGCAGCATCCAGGGGTCGGGACAGCCCCAGCATTTT

size: .
V: TRBV10-3
D: .
J: TRBJ2-5
CDR3: CAISGEGDQETQYF
DNA: TGTGCCATCAGTGGGGAAGGGGATCAAGAGACCCAGTACTTC

size: .
V: TRBV7-2
D: .
J: TRBJ2-7
CDR3: CASSLERNRIYEQYF
DNA: TGTGCCAGCAGCTTAGAACGGAACAGGATCTACGAGCAGTACTTC

size: .
V: TRBV2
D: TRBD2
J: TRBJ2-2
CDR3: CASRVAGVITGELFF
DNA: TGTGCCAGCAGGGTAGCGGGAGTTATCACCGGGGAGCTGTTTTTT

size: .
V: TRBV7-2
D: TRBD1
J: TRBJ1-6
CDR3: CASSSLQGEGSPLHF
DNA: TGTGCCAGCAGCTCGTTACAGGGGGAAGGGTCACCCCTCCACTTT

size: .
V: TRBV10-2
D: .
J: TRBJ2-3
CDR3: CASGSRGGDTQYF
DNA: TGCGCCAGCGGGTCTAGGGGTGGAGATACGCAGTATTTT

size: .
V: TRBV5-4
D: .
J: TRBJ1-4
CDR3: CASSLGTTRGEKLFF
DNA: TGTGCCAGCAGCTTAGGGACCACCAGGGGTGAAAAACTGTTTTTT

size: .
V: TRBV6-1
D: TRBD1
J: TRBJ2-7
CDR3: CASRDRGRYEQYF
DNA: TGTGCCAGCAGAGACAGGGGACGCTACGAGCAGTACTTC

size: .
V: TRBV2
D: .
J: TRBJ2-3
CDR3: CASSGESTQYF
DNA: TGTGCCAGCAGCGGGGAATCAACGCAGTATTTT

size: .
V: TRBV5-1
D: TRBD1
J: TRBJ1-6
CDR3: CASSLGGQNSPLHF
DNA: TGCGCCAGCAGCTTGGGGGGACAGAATTCACCCCTCCACTTT

size: .
V: TRBV5-4
D: TRBD2
J: TRBJ2-7
CDR3: CASSLPLAAGVEQYF
DNA: TGTGCCAGCAGCTTGCCCCTAGCCGCGGGGGTCGAGCAGTACTTC

size: .
V: TRBV7-2
D: TRBD2
J: TRBJ2-1
CDR3: CASSSGLAGRPQRDEQFF
DNA: TGTGCCAGCAGCTCTGGACTAGCGGGACGCCCACAACGCGATGAGCAGTTCTTC

size: .
V: TRBV28
D: .
J: TRBJ2-6
CDR3: CASSPLTPRANVLTF
DNA: TGTGCCAGCAGTCCTCTGACACCGAGGGCCAACGTCCTGACTTTC

size: .
V: TRBV7-6
D: TRBD1
J: TRBJ2-6
CDR3: CASNEGAHRANVLTF
DNA: TGTGCCAGCAACGAGGGGGCTCATAGGGCCAACGTCCTGACTTTC